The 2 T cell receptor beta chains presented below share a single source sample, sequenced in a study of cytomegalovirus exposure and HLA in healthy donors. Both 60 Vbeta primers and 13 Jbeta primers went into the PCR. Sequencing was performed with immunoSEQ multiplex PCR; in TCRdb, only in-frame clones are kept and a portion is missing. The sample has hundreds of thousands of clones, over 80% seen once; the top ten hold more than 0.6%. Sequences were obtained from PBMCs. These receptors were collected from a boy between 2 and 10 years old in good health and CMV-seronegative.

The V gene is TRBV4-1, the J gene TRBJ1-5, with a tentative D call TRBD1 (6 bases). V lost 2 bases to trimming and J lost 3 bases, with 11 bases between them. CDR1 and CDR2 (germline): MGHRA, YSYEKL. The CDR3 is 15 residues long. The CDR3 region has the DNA TGCGCCAGCAGCCAACAGGGGCTAGTCAATCAGCCCCAGCATTTT. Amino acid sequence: CASSQQGLVNQPQHF.

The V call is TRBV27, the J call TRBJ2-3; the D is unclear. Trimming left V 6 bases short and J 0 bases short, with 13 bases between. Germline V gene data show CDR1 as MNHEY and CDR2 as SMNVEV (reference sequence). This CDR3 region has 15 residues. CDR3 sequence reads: CASSRPGTSTDTQYF. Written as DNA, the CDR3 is TGTGCCAGCAGCCGGCCAGGAACAAGCACAGATACGCAGTATTTT.